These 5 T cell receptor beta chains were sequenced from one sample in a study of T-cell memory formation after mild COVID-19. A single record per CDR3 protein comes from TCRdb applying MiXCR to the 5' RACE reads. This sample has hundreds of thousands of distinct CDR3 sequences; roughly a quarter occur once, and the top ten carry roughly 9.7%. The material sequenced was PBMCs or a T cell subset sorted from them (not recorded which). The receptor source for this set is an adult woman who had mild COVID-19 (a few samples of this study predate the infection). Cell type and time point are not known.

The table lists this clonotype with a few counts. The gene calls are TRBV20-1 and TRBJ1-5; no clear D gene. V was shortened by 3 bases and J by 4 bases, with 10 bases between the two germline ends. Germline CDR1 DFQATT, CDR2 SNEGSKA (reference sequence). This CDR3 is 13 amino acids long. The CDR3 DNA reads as TGCAGTGCTAGTTACTATAGAAATCAGCCCCAGCATTTT. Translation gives CSASYYRNQPQHF.

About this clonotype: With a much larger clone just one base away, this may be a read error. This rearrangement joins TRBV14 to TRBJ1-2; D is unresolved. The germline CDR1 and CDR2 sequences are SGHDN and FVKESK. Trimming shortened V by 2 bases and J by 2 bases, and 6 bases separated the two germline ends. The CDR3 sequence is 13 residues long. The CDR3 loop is CASSQIGNYGYTF. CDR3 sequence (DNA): TGTGCCAGCAGCCAAATAGGGAACTATGGCTACACCTTC.

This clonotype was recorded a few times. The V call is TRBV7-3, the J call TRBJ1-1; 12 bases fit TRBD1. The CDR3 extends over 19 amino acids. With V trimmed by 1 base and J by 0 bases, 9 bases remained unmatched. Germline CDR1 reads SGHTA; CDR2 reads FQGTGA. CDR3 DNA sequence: TGTGCCAGCAGCTTAAGGGGGGACAGGGGGCTTGTTATGAACACTGAAGCTTTCTTT. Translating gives CASSLRGDRGLVMNTEAFF.

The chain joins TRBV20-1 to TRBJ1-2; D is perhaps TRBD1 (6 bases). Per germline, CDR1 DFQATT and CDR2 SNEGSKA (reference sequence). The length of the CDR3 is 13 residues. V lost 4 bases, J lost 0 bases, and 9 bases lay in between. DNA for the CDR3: TGCAGTGCTAAAGGACAGTCTAACTATGGCTACACCTTC. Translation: CSAKGQSNYGYTF.

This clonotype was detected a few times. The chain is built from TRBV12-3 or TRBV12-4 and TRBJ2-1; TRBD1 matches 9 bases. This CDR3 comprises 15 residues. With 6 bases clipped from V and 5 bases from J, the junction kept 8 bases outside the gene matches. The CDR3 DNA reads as TGTGCCAGCAGCTGGGGGACAGGGACAAACAATGAGCAGTTCTTC. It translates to CASSWGTGTNNEQFF.